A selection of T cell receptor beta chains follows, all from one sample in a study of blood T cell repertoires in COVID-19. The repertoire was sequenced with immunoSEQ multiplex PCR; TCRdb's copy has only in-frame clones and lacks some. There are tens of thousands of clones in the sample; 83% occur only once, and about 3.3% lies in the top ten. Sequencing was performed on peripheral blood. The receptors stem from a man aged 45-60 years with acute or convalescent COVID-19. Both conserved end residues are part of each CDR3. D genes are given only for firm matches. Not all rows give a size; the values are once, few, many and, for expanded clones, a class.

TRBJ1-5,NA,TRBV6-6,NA,TGTGCCAGCGCGACAGCATATAGCAATCAGCCCCAGCATTTT,CASATAYSNQPQHF
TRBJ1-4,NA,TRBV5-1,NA,TGCGCCAGCAGCTTCCGGGCAACTAATGAAAAACTGTTTTTT,CASSFRATNEKLFF
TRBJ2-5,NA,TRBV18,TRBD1,TGTGCCAGCTCACGATCGACAGGGGACCAAGAGACCCAGTACTTC,CASSRSTGDQETQYF
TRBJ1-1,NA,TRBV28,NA,TGTGCCAGCAGTTTGGCGGGGACTGAAGCTTTCTTT,CASSLAGTEAFF
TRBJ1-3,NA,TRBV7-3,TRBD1,TGTGCCAGCAGCCCAGGGACAGGCTCTGGAAACACCATATATTTT,CASSPGTGSGNTIYF
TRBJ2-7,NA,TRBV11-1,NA,TGTGCCAGCAGCTTAGGCGGCGGGAATACCTACGAGCAGTACTTC,CASSLGGGNTYEQYF
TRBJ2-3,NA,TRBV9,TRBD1,TGTGCCAGCAGCCCGGGGACAGGGCGCTCAGATACGCAGTATTTT,CASSPGTGRSDTQYF
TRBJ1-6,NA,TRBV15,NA,TGTGCCACCAGCAGAGATCTGGGCAGGGGCTTAGGACCCCTCCACTTT,CATSRDLGRGLGPLHF
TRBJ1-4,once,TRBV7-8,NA,TGTGCCAGCAGCCTACATCAGACTAATGAAAAACTGTTTTTT,CASSLHQTNEKLFF
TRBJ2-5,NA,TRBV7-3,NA,TGTGCCAGCAGCTTAGGCCTGAATCAAGAGACCCAGTACTTC,CASSLGLNQETQYF
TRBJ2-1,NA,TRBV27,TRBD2,TGTGCCAGCAGCCGACCCCTAGCGGGAGCCTACAATGAGCAGTTCTTC,CASSRPLAGAYNEQFF
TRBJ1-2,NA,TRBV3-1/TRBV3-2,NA,TGTGCCAGCAGCGAGGACCAGGGGTTTGGCTACACCTTC,CASSEDQGFGYTF
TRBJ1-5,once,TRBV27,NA,TGTGCCAGCAGTTGGGCGGGGGGGTCGAGCAATCAGCCCCAGCATTTT,CASSWAGGSSNQPQHF
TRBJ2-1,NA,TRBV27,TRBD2,TGTGCCAGCAGTTTAGAGCGGGAGGTCGATGAGCAGTTCTTC,CASSLEREVDEQFF
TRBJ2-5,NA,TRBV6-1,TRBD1,TGTGCCAGCAGTGAAGTAGGGGGCCGGAAGACCCAGTACTTC,CASSEVGGRKTQYF
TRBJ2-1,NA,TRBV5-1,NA,TGCGCCAGCAGCGCCTCGGACAGGAGGGGCAATGAGCAGTTCTTC,CASSASDRRGNEQFF
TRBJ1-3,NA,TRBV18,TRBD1,TGTGCCAGCTCACCACCGGGACAGTCCTCTGGAAACACCATATATTTT,CASSPPGQSSGNTIYF